This T cell receptor beta chain was captured by sequencing in a study of long-term antiretroviral therapy in people with HIV. Trimming stripped 5 bases from V and 4 bases from J, with 14 bases between. The CDR3 has 14 residues. Germline-derived CDR1 and CDR2 are SGHAT and FQNNGV. They ran version v3.0 of the immunoSEQ assay at survey level. Libraries were prepared by immunoSEQ multiplex PCR; TCRdb keeps only in-frame clonotypes and omits some of them. The sample has 20,000 or so clones, around 80% seen once. Source: unsorted PBMCs, taken 0.1 years before starting antiretroviral therapy. J is TRBJ1-1 and V is TRBV11-2; possible D gene TRBD1, 6 bases. The sequence was collected from a man in his late teens or twenties with HIV. The CDR3 DNA is TGTGCCAGCAGCCAATCCACGGGGGCCACTGAAGCTTTCTTT. Translating gives CASSQSTGATEAFF.